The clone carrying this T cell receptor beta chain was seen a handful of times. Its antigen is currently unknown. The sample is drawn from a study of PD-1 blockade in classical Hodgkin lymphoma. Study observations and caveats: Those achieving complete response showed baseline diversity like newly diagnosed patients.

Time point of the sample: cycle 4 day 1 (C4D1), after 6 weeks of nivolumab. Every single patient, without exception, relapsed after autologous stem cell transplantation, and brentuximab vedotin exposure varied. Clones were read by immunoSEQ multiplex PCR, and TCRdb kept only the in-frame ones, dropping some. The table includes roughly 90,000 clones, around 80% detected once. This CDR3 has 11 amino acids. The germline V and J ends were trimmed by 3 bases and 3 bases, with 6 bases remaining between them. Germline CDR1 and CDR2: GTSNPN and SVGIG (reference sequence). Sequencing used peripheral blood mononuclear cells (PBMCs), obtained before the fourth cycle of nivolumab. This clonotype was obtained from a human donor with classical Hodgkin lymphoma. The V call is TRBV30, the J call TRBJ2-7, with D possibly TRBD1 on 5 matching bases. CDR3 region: CAWRDSYEQYF. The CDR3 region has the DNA TGTGCCTGGAGAGACAGCTACGAGCAGTACTTC.